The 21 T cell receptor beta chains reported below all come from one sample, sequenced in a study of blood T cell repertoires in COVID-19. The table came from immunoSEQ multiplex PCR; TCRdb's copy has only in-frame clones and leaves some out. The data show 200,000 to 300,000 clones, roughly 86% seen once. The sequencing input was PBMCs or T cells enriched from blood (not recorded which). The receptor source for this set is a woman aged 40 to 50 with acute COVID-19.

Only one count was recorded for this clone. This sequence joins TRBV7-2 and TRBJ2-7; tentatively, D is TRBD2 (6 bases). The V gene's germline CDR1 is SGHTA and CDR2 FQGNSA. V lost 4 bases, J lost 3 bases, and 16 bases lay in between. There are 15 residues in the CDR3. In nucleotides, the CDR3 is TGTGCCAGCAGCTCAGCTAGCGAAACCTTCTACGAGCAGTACTTC. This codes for CASSSASETFYEQYF.

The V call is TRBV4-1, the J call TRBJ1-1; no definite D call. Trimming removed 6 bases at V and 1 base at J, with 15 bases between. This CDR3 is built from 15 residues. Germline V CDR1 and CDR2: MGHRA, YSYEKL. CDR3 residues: CASRTIGRQNTEAFF. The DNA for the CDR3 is TGCGCCAGCAGAACTATCGGGAGACAGAACACTGAAGCTTTCTTT.

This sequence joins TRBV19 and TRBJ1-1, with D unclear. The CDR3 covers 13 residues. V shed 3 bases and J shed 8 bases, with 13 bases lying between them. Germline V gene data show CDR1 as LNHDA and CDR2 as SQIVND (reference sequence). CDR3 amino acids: CASSMFGTREAFF. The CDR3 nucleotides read TGTGCCAGTAGTATGTTTGGTACGAGAGAAGCTTTCTTT.

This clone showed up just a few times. The DNA for the CDR3 is TGTGCCAGCAAACTAGTCGCCAAAAACATTCAGTACTTC. It codes for CASKLVAKNIQYF. The J gene is TRBJ2-4, the V gene TRBV5-6; D is perhaps TRBD2 (5 bases). V was pared by 6 bases and J by 1 base, with 8 bases between. CDR1 and CDR2 (germline): SGHDT, YYEEEE. The CDR3 loop spans 13 amino acids.

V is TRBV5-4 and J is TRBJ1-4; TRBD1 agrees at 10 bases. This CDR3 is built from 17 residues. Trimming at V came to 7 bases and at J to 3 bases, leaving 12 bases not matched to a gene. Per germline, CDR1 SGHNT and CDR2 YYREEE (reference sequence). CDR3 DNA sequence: TGTGCCAGCGGCTACGACAGGGGGCAGGGGGCTAATGAAAAACTGTTTTTT. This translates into CASGYDRGQGANEKLFF.

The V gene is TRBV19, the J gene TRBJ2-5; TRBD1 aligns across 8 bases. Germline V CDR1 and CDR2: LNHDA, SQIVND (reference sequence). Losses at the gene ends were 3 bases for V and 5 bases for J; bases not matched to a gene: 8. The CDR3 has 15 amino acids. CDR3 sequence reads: CASSIRQGAGETQYF. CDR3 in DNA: TGTGCCAGTAGTATTCGTCAGGGGGCGGGTGAGACCCAGTACTTC.

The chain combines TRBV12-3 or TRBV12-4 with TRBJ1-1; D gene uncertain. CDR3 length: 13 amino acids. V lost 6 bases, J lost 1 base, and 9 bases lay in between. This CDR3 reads CASSPLGNTEAFF. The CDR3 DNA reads TGTGCCAGCAGCCCCCTCGGGAACACTGAAGCTTTCTTT.

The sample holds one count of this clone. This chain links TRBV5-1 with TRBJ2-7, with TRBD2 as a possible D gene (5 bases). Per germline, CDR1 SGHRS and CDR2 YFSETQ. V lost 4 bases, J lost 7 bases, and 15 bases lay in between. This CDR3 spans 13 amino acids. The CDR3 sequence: CASSGGGPKEQYF. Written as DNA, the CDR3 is TGCGCCAGCAGCGGAGGAGGCCCCAAGGAGCAGTACTTC.

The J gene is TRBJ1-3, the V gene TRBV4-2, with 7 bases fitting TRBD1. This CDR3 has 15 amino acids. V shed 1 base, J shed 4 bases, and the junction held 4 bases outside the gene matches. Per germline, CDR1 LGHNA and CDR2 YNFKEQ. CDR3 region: CASSQGQGEGNTIYF. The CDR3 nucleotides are TGTGCCAGCAGCCAAGGGCAGGGGGAAGGAAACACCATATATTTT.

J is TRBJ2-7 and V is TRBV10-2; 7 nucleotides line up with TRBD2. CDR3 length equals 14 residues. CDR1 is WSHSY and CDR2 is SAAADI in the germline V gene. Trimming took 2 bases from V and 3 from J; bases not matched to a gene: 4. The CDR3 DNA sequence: TGCGCCAGCAGTGAGGGCGGGGACTACTACGAGCAGTACTTC. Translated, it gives CASSEGGDYYEQYF.

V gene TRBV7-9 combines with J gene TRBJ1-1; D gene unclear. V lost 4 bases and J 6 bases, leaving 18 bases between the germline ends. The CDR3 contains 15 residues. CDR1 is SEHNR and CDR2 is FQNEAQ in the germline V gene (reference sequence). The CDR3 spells CASSSDGKAGAEAFF. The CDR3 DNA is TGTGCCAGCAGCTCCGATGGCAAGGCCGGGGCTGAAGCTTTCTTT.

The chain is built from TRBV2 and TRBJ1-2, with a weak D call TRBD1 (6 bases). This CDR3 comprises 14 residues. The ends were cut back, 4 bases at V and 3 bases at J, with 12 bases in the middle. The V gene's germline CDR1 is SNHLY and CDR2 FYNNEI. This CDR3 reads CASSGGGKDYGYTF. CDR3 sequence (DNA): TGTGCCAGCAGTGGGGGGGGCAAGGACTATGGCTACACCTTC.

The CDR3 loop is CASSLLGEGREEQYF. For the CDR3, the DNA is TGCGCCAGCAGCTTATTGGGGGAGGGACGGGAGGAGCAGTACTTC. The rearrangement joins TRBV5-1 to TRBJ2-7; 7 nucleotides align to TRBD2. CDR3 length: 15 residues. The germline CDR1 and CDR2 sequences are SGHRS and YFSETQ. The V gene end was trimmed by 2 bases and the J gene end by 7 bases; junction bases not matched to a gene: 12.

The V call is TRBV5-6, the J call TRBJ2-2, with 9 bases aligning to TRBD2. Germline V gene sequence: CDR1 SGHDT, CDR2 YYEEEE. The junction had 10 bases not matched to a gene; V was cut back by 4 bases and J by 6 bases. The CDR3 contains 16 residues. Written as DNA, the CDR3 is TGTGCCAGCAGCCTCCCTAGCGGGGAGGACGCCGGGGAGCTGTTTTTT. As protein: CASSLPSGEDAGELFF. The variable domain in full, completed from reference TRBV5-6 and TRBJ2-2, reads DAGVTQSPTHLIKTRGQQVTLRCSPKSGHDTVSWYQQALGQGPQFIFQYYEEEERQRGNFPDRFSGHQFPNYSSELNVNALLLGDSALYLCASSLPSGEDAGELFFGEGSRLTVL.

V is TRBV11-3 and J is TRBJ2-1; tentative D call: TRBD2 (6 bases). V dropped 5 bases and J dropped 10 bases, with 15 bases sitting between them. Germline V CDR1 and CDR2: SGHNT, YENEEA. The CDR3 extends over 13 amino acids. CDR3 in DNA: TGTGCCAGCAGCCCATACGATGGGGGGGAGCAGTTCTTC. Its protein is CASSPYDGGEQFF. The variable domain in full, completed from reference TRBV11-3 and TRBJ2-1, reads EAGVVQSPRYKIIEKKQPVAFWCNPISGHNTLYWYLQNLGQGPELLIRYENEEAVDDSQLPKDRFSAERLKGVDSTLKIQPAELGDSAVYLCASSPYDGGEQFFGPGTRLTVL.

CDR3 sequence: CASSEPQENSPLHF. The CDR3 DNA reads as TGTGCCAGCAGTGAACCCCAGGAAAATTCACCCCTCCACTTT. The rearrangement links TRBV2 to TRBJ1-6; D is unresolved. Trimming removed 2 bases from V and 7 bases from J, with 9 bases in between. Germline CDR1 reads SNHLY; CDR2 reads FYNNEI. The CDR3 covers 14 residues.

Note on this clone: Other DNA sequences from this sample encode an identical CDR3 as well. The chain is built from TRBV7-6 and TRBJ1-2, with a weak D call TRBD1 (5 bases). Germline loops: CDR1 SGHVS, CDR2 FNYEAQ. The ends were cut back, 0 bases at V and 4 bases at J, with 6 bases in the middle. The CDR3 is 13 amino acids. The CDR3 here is CASSLAQGYGYTF. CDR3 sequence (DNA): TGTGCCAGCAGCTTAGCCCAGGGCTATGGCTACACCTTC.

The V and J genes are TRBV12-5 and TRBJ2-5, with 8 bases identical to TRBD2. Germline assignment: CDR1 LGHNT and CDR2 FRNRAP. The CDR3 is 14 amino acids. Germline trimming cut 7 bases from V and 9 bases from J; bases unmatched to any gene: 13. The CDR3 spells CASALPGTSSPQYF. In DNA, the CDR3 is TGTGCTAGTGCTCTCCCCGGGACTAGTTCACCCCAGTACTTC. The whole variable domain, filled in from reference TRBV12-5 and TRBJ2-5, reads DARVTQTPRHKVTEMGQEVTMRCQPILGHNTVFWYRQTMMQGLELLAYFRNRAPLDDSGMPKDRFSAEMPDATLATLKIQPSEPRDSAVYFCASALPGTSSPQYFGPGTRLLVL.

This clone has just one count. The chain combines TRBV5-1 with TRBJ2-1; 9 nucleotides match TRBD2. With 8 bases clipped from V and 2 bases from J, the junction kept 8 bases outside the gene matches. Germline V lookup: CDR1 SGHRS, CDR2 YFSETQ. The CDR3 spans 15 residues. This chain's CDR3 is CASHFSSGTYNEQFF. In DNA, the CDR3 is TGCGCCAGTCACTTTTCTAGCGGGACCTACAATGAGCAGTTCTTC.

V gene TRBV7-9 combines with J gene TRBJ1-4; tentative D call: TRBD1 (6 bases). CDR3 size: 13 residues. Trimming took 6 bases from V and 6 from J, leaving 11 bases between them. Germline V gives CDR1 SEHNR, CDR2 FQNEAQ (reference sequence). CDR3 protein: CASSQNRDEKLFF. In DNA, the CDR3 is TGTGCCAGCAGTCAAAACAGGGATGAAAAACTGTTTTTT.

CDR3 protein: CASSTKTGGSEAFF. CDR3 coding DNA: TGTGCCAGTAGTACAAAGACAGGGGGCTCTGAAGCTTTCTTT. This chain joins TRBV19 and TRBJ1-1, with 10 positions matching TRBD1. The V gene's germline CDR1 is LNHDA and CDR2 SQIVND (reference sequence). The V segment lost 4 bases and the J segment 6 bases; nucleotides outside the gene matches: 5. This CDR3 is built from 14 residues.